These T cell receptor beta chains were read from a single sample in a study of blood T cell repertoires in COVID-19. Some clones are missing from TCRdb's copy, which holds only in-frame ones; the method was immunoSEQ multiplex PCR. The sample has about 76,000 clones, around 80% seen once. Sequenced sample: peripheral blood. All receptors come from a woman aged 60-75 years with acute or convalescent COVID-19. Both conserved end residues are part of each CDR3. The order of the fields is J gene, clone size, D gene, CDR3 length, V gene, CDR3 protein, CDR3 DNA. The D gene is left open where the match is weak. Size tells how often a clone was seen (once, few, many) or the class of an expanded clone, and some rows leave it out.

J gene: TRBJ2-1
clone size: few
D gene: -
CDR3 length: 13
V gene: TRBV30
CDR3 protein: CAGAAGPYNEQFF
CDR3 DNA: TGTGCCGGGGCGGCAGGGCCCTACAATGAGCAGTTCTTC

J gene: TRBJ2-6
clone size: -
D gene: TRBD1
CDR3 length: 20
V gene: TRBV6-4
CDR3 protein: CASNIPTGGPLSSGANVLTF
CDR3 DNA: TGTGCCAGCAACATACCAACAGGGGGCCCTCTAAGCTCTGGGGCCAACGTCCTGACTTTC

J gene: TRBJ1-2
clone size: -
D gene: TRBD1
CDR3 length: 14
V gene: TRBV19
CDR3 protein: CASSSGQGGYGYTF
CDR3 DNA: TGTGCCAGTAGCTCCGGACAGGGGGGCTATGGCTACACCTTC

J gene: TRBJ1-2
clone size: -
D gene: TRBD1
CDR3 length: 13
V gene: TRBV5-4
CDR3 protein: CAANRGGSYGYTF
CDR3 DNA: TGTGCCGCCAATAGAGGGGGCAGCTATGGCTACACCTTC

J gene: TRBJ2-5
clone size: -
D gene: -
CDR3 length: 12
V gene: TRBV18
CDR3 protein: CASSLSRETQYF
CDR3 DNA: TGTGCCAGCTCACTATCTAGGGAGACCCAGTACTTC

J gene: TRBJ1-1
clone size: few
D gene: TRBD1
CDR3 length: 17
V gene: TRBV5-1
CDR3 protein: CASSPIWGTVVNTEAFF
CDR3 DNA: TGCGCCAGCAGCCCCATTTGGGGGACAGTTGTTAACACTGAAGCTTTCTTT

J gene: TRBJ2-7
clone size: -
D gene: -
CDR3 length: 14
V gene: TRBV5-1
CDR3 protein: CASNLLGSSYEQYF
CDR3 DNA: TGCGCCAGCAACCTACTAGGGAGCTCCTACGAGCAGTACTTC

J gene: TRBJ2-7
clone size: many
D gene: -
CDR3 length: 16
V gene: TRBV11-3
CDR3 protein: CASSLGRQDGEYRQYF
CDR3 DNA: TGTGCCAGCAGCTTAGGCCGACAGGATGGAGAGTATCGGCAGTACTTC

J gene: TRBJ2-1
clone size: -
D gene: -
CDR3 length: 12
V gene: TRBV12-3/TRBV12-4
CDR3 protein: CASSLYSPGQFF
CDR3 DNA: TGTGCCAGCAGTTTATATTCGCCAGGACAGTTCTTC

J gene: TRBJ1-1
clone size: few
D gene: -
CDR3 length: 20
V gene: TRBV28
CDR3 protein: CASSPAGYGQFSIRDTEAFF
CDR3 DNA: TGTGCCAGCAGTCCGGCTGGATACGGACAGTTCTCGATCCGGGACACTGAAGCTTTCTTT

J gene: TRBJ2-2
clone size: few
D gene: TRBD1
CDR3 length: 14
V gene: TRBV5-4
CDR3 protein: CASSLEGAFGELFF
CDR3 DNA: TGTGCCAGCAGCCTAGAGGGGGCGTTCGGGGAGCTGTTTTTT

J gene: TRBJ1-5
clone size: -
D gene: -
CDR3 length: 15
V gene: TRBV30
CDR3 protein: CAWRPAGRSNQPQHF
CDR3 DNA: TGTGCCTGGCGTCCGGCAGGGCGAAGCAATCAGCCCCAGCATTTT

J gene: TRBJ1-1
clone size: -
D gene: -
CDR3 length: 16
V gene: TRBV7-2
CDR3 protein: CASSWDGGVSNTEAFF
CDR3 DNA: TGTGCCAGCAGCTGGGACGGGGGGGTCTCGAACACTGAAGCTTTCTTT

J gene: TRBJ2-1
clone size: -
D gene: -
CDR3 length: 12
V gene: TRBV28
CDR3 protein: CASRGGGAEQFF
CDR3 DNA: TGTGCCAGCAGGGGAGGGGGTGCTGAGCAGTTCTTC

J gene: TRBJ2-1
clone size: -
D gene: -
CDR3 length: 16
V gene: TRBV7-2
CDR3 protein: CASRPLAGPSSNEQFF
CDR3 DNA: TGTGCCAGCAGACCCCTGGCGGGGCCTTCTAGCAATGAGCAGTTCTTC

J gene: TRBJ2-3
clone size: -
D gene: TRBD1
CDR3 length: 14
V gene: TRBV6-5
CDR3 protein: CASSLDYRGDTQYF
CDR3 DNA: TGTGCCAGCAGCCTAGATTACAGGGGGGATACGCAGTATTTT

J gene: TRBJ1-6
clone size: few
D gene: -
CDR3 length: 20
V gene: TRBV21-1
CDR3 protein: CASSKERPGQVSSYNSPLHF
CDR3 DNA: TGTGCCAGCAGCAAAGAGAGACCGGGACAGGTAAGCTCCTATAATTCACCCCTCCACTTT

J gene: TRBJ2-5
clone size: -
D gene: -
CDR3 length: 11
V gene: TRBV2
CDR3 protein: CASNFYETQYF
CDR3 DNA: TGTGCCAGCAACTTTTACGAGACCCAGTACTTC

J gene: TRBJ1-5
clone size: -
D gene: -
CDR3 length: 17
V gene: TRBV5-8
CDR3 protein: CASSFSGYRVGNQPQHF
CDR3 DNA: TGTGCCAGCAGCTTTTCAGGCTACAGGGTAGGCAATCAGCCCCAGCATTTT

J gene: TRBJ2-3
clone size: -
D gene: TRBD1
CDR3 length: 14
V gene: TRBV2
CDR3 protein: CASSEDRGRDTQYF
CDR3 DNA: TGTGCCAGCAGTGAGGACAGGGGGCGTGATACGCAGTATTTT

J gene: TRBJ2-3
clone size: -
D gene: TRBD2
CDR3 length: 19
V gene: TRBV19
CDR3 protein: CASSPRTSGRYTSTDTQYF
CDR3 DNA: TGTGCCAGTAGTCCCAGGACTAGCGGGCGGTATACTAGCACAGATACGCAGTATTTT

J gene: TRBJ1-2
clone size: -
D gene: -
CDR3 length: 14
V gene: TRBV19
CDR3 protein: CASSGQTFNYGYTF
CDR3 DNA: TGTGCCAGTAGTGGACAGACTTTTAACTATGGCTACACCTTC

J gene: TRBJ1-2
clone size: -
D gene: -
CDR3 length: 15
V gene: TRBV4-1
CDR3 protein: CASSQGRATVYGYTF
CDR3 DNA: TGCGCCAGCAGCCAAGGCAGGGCAACGGTCTATGGCTACACCTTC

J gene: TRBJ2-7
clone size: -
D gene: TRBD1
CDR3 length: 16
V gene: TRBV27
CDR3 protein: CASSEGTGGVAYEQYF
CDR3 DNA: TGTGCCAGCAGTGAGGGGACAGGGGGCGTAGCCTACGAGCAGTACTTC

J gene: TRBJ2-5
clone size: -
D gene: TRBD1
CDR3 length: 16
V gene: TRBV7-9
CDR3 protein: CASSFRGRIGQETQYF
CDR3 DNA: TGTGCCAGCAGCTTTAGGGGGCGCATCGGCCAAGAGACCCAGTACTTC

J gene: TRBJ2-5
clone size: -
D gene: TRBD1
CDR3 length: 15
V gene: TRBV6-1
CDR3 protein: CASSEVPGGVETQYF
CDR3 DNA: TGTGCCAGCAGTGAAGTCCCAGGGGGCGTAGAGACCCAGTACTTC

J gene: TRBJ1-5
clone size: once
D gene: TRBD1
CDR3 length: 17
V gene: TRBV2
CDR3 protein: CASSGEARGQGNQPQHF
CDR3 DNA: TGTGCCAGCAGCGGGGAAGCGCGCGGACAGGGCAATCAGCCCCAGCATTTT

J gene: TRBJ1-1
clone size: -
D gene: -
CDR3 length: 13
V gene: TRBV7-6
CDR3 protein: CASSPPGNTEAFF
CDR3 DNA: TGTGCCAGCAGCCCACCGGGGAACACTGAAGCTTTCTTT

J gene: TRBJ2-5
clone size: -
D gene: TRBD1
CDR3 length: 17
V gene: TRBV7-9
CDR3 protein: CASSSRTGTVVGETQYF
CDR3 DNA: TGTGCCAGCAGCTCCCGGACAGGGACAGTGGTCGGAGAGACCCAGTACTTC

J gene: TRBJ1-1
clone size: once
D gene: -
CDR3 length: 13
V gene: TRBV5-5
CDR3 protein: CASSGTSGTEAFF
CDR3 DNA: TGTGCCAGCAGCGGAACGTCGGGCACTGAAGCTTTCTTT

J gene: TRBJ2-3
clone size: once
D gene: -
CDR3 length: 15
V gene: TRBV7-2
CDR3 protein: CASSLNGQRTDTQYF
CDR3 DNA: TGTGCCAGCAGCTTAAACGGACAGCGCACAGATACGCAGTATTTT

J gene: TRBJ1-5
clone size: -
D gene: -
CDR3 length: 12
V gene: TRBV6-5
CDR3 protein: CASRATGQPQHF
CDR3 DNA: TGTGCCAGCAGAGCAACAGGGCAGCCCCAGCATTTT

J gene: TRBJ2-3
clone size: -
D gene: -
CDR3 length: 17
V gene: TRBV7-9
CDR3 protein: CASRHSSSSGSTDTQYF
CDR3 DNA: TGTGCCAGCAGGCACTCCTCGAGTAGCGGAAGCACAGATACGCAGTATTTT

J gene: TRBJ1-5
clone size: -
D gene: -
CDR3 length: 14
V gene: TRBV2
CDR3 protein: CASSEDGQGRPQHF
CDR3 DNA: TGTGCCAGCAGTGAAGACGGGCAGGGCCGGCCCCAGCATTTT

J gene: TRBJ1-2
clone size: -
D gene: TRBD1
CDR3 length: 18
V gene: TRBV6-2/TRBV6-3
CDR3 protein: CASSYTSARTGRNYGYTF
CDR3 DNA: TGTGCCAGCAGTTACACCTCAGCGAGGACAGGGCGGAACTATGGCTACACCTTC

J gene: TRBJ2-3
clone size: -
D gene: TRBD2
CDR3 length: 14
V gene: TRBV5-1
CDR3 protein: CASSFLAGTDTQYF
CDR3 DNA: TGCGCCAGCAGCTTCCTAGCGGGGACAGATACGCAGTATTTT

J gene: TRBJ2-7
clone size: -
D gene: -
CDR3 length: 13
V gene: TRBV6-5
CDR3 protein: CASSYFNSYEQYF
CDR3 DNA: TGTGCCAGCAGTTACTTTAACAGCTACGAGCAGTACTTC

J gene: TRBJ1-5
clone size: -
D gene: -
CDR3 length: 15
V gene: TRBV9
CDR3 protein: CASSVDWQGNQPQHF
CDR3 DNA: TGTGCCAGCAGCGTAGACTGGCAGGGGAATCAGCCCCAGCATTTT

J gene: TRBJ2-2
clone size: few
D gene: TRBD1
CDR3 length: 14
V gene: TRBV11-2
CDR3 protein: CASSLGQGAGELFF
CDR3 DNA: TGTGCCAGCAGCCTAGGACAGGGGGCCGGGGAGCTGTTTTTT

J gene: TRBJ2-1
clone size: -
D gene: TRBD2
CDR3 length: 19
V gene: TRBV30
CDR3 protein: CAWSVLGLAGAYLYNEQFF
CDR3 DNA: TGTGCCTGGAGTGTACTGGGGCTAGCGGGGGCCTATCTTTACAATGAGCAGTTCTTC

J gene: TRBJ1-4
clone size: -
D gene: TRBD1
CDR3 length: 14
V gene: TRBV6-5
CDR3 protein: CASTFGTGSEKLFF
CDR3 DNA: TGTGCCAGCACTTTCGGGACAGGGAGTGAAAAACTGTTTTTT

J gene: TRBJ1-1
clone size: few
D gene: -
CDR3 length: 14
V gene: TRBV5-1
CDR3 protein: CASSSRTANTEAFF
CDR3 DNA: TGCGCCAGCAGCTCGAGGACAGCGAACACTGAAGCTTTCTTT

J gene: TRBJ2-5
clone size: -
D gene: TRBD1
CDR3 length: 15
V gene: TRBV5-5
CDR3 protein: CASSPMTGGRETQYF
CDR3 DNA: TGTGCCAGCAGCCCAATGACAGGGGGCAGAGAGACCCAGTACTTC

J gene: TRBJ1-1
clone size: -
D gene: TRBD1
CDR3 length: 13
V gene: TRBV2
CDR3 protein: CASSGQGNTEAFF
CDR3 DNA: TGTGCCAGCTCAGGACAGGGGAACACTGAAGCTTTCTTT

J gene: TRBJ1-2
clone size: once
D gene: TRBD1
CDR3 length: 14
V gene: TRBV5-4
CDR3 protein: CASSLQTGNYGYTF
CDR3 DNA: TGTGCCAGCAGCCTCCAGACAGGGAACTATGGCTACACCTTC

J gene: TRBJ2-2
clone size: -
D gene: -
CDR3 length: 15
V gene: TRBV7-6
CDR3 protein: CASSLRGVHTGELFF
CDR3 DNA: TGTGCCAGCAGCTTACGCGGGGTCCACACCGGGGAGCTGTTTTTT

J gene: TRBJ2-2
clone size: few
D gene: -
CDR3 length: 15
V gene: TRBV4-1
CDR3 protein: CASSQGQGPTGELFF
CDR3 DNA: TGCGCCAGCAGCCAAGGGCAGGGGCCCACCGGGGAGCTGTTTTTT

J gene: TRBJ1-5
clone size: -
D gene: -
CDR3 length: 13
V gene: TRBV30
CDR3 protein: CAWSQRDDQPQHF
CDR3 DNA: TGTGCCTGGAGTCAGCGGGATGATCAGCCCCAGCATTTT

J gene: TRBJ2-5
clone size: -
D gene: TRBD2
CDR3 length: 13
V gene: TRBV19
CDR3 protein: CASGLAGQETQYF
CDR3 DNA: TGTGCCAGTGGGCTAGCGGGACAAGAGACCCAGTACTTC

J gene: TRBJ1-5
clone size: -
D gene: -
CDR3 length: 16
V gene: TRBV19
CDR3 protein: CASSIMETGGNQPQHF
CDR3 DNA: TGTGCCAGTAGTATTATGGAGACAGGTGGGAATCAGCCCCAGCATTTT

J gene: TRBJ1-3
clone size: -
D gene: -
CDR3 length: 17
V gene: TRBV5-4
CDR3 protein: CASRGPSGGASGNTIYF
CDR3 DNA: TGTGCCAGCAGGGGCCCGAGTGGTGGGGCCTCTGGAAACACCATATATTTT

J gene: TRBJ1-1
clone size: -
D gene: TRBD1
CDR3 length: 14
V gene: TRBV25-1
CDR3 protein: CASIGDRAFPEAFF
CDR3 DNA: TGTGCCAGCATCGGGGACAGGGCGTTCCCTGAAGCTTTCTTT

J gene: TRBJ2-3
clone size: -
D gene: TRBD2
CDR3 length: 15
V gene: TRBV5-5
CDR3 protein: CASSLVAGDTDTQYF
CDR3 DNA: TGTGCCAGCAGCTTGGTAGCGGGGGACACAGATACGCAGTATTTT

J gene: TRBJ1-4
clone size: -
D gene: TRBD1
CDR3 length: 17
V gene: TRBV3-1/TRBV3-2
CDR3 protein: CASSRITGGATNEKLFF
CDR3 DNA: TGTGCCAGCAGCCGCATTACAGGGGGCGCAACTAATGAAAAACTGTTTTTT

J gene: TRBJ1-2
clone size: -
D gene: TRBD1
CDR3 length: 15
V gene: TRBV6-5
CDR3 protein: CASNENGQGDDGYTF
CDR3 DNA: TGTGCCAGCAACGAAAACGGACAGGGGGACGATGGCTACACCTTC

J gene: TRBJ2-6
clone size: -
D gene: TRBD1
CDR3 length: 19
V gene: TRBV4-1
CDR3 protein: CASSQDRTGSSSGANVLTF
CDR3 DNA: TGCGCCAGCAGCCAAGATAGGACAGGCTCCAGCTCTGGGGCCAACGTCCTGACTTTC

J gene: TRBJ1-2
clone size: -
D gene: -
CDR3 length: 16
V gene: TRBV3-1/TRBV3-2
CDR3 protein: CASSQDSLGRGYGYTF
CDR3 DNA: TGTGCCAGCAGCCAAGATTCGTTGGGCAGGGGATATGGCTACACCTTC